This entry concerns a single T cell receptor beta chain. The antigen remains undetermined. With 6 bases removed from V and 4 bases from J, the gap between germline ends came to 18 bases. This CDR3 contains 15 residues. Germline CDR1 and CDR2: MDHEN and SYDVKM. Each CDR3 protein gets one entry after TCRdb re-called the 5' RACE reads with MiXCR. Among about 360,000 distinct CDR3 sequences listed, approximately 13% were seen once. The sample originates from a study of T-cell memory formation after mild COVID-19. Study overall: For the most part, TCR clusters were specific to one donor. Findings and limits, study-wide: Clones contracting across day 15 to 85 had a balanced CD4/CD8 profile; later expanding clones leaned CD4+. Unconfirmed was the SARS-CoV-2 specificity of second-wave clones that peaked on day 37.

Material for sequencing was PBMCs or a T cell subset sorted from them (not recorded which). The chain carries TRBV28 and TRBJ1-1, with a weak D call TRBD1 (5 bases). This receptor was taken from a young man who had mild COVID-19 (a few samples of this study predate the infection). Cell type and time point are not known. The CDR3 DNA sequence: TGTGCCAGCAGACGGGCCCCGATAAGGGGCACTGAAGCTTTCTTT. This sequence encodes CASRRAPIRGTEAFF.